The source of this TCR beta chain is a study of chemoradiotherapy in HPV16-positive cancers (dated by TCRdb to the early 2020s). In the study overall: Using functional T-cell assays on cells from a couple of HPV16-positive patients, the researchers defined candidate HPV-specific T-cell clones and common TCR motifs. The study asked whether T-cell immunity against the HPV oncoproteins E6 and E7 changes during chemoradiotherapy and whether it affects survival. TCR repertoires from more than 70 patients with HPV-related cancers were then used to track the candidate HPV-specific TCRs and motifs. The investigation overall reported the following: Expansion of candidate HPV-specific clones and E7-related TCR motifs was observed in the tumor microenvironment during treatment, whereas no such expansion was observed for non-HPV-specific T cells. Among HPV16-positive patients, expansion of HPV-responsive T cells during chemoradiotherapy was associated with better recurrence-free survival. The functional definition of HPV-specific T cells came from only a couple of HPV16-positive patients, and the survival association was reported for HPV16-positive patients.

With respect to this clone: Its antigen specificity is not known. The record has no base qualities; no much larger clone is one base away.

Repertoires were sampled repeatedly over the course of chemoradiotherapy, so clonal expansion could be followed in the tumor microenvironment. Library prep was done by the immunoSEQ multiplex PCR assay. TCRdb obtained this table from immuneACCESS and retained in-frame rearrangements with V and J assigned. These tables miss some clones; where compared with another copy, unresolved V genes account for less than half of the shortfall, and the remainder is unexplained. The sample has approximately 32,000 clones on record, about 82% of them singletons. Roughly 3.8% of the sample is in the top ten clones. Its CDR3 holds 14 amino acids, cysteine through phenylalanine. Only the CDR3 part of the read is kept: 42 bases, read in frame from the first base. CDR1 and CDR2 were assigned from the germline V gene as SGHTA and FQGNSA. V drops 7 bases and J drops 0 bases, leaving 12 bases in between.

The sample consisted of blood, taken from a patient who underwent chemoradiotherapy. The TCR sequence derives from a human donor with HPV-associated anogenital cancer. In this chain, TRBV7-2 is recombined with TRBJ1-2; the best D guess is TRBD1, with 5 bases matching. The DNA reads TGTGCCAGCACCCAATTACAGGCTAACTATGGCTACACCTTC. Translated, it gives CASTQLQANYGYTF.